The 12 T cell receptor beta chains below all came from one sample that was sequenced in a study of cytomegalovirus exposure and HLA in healthy donors. The table came from immunoSEQ multiplex PCR; TCRdb's copy has only in-frame clones and leaves some out. Counted here are some 110,000 clones, 94% occurring once; the ten biggest clones make up over 1%. Input material: PBMCs. All receptors come from a woman in her late teens or twenties in good health and CMV-seronegative.

The rearrangement links TRBV2 to TRBJ1-2; weak D call: TRBD1 (5 bases). CDR1 is SNHLY, CDR2 FYNNEI, per germline. The V gene lost 5 bases and the J gene lost 0 bases, with 10 bases spanning the gap. CDR3 length: 14 amino acids. CDR3 region: CASSRQQANYGYTF. CDR3 in DNA: TGTGCCAGCAGTCGACAGCAAGCTAACTATGGCTACACCTTC.

This clone was seen ten or more times. The chain is built from TRBV30 and TRBJ1-3; 10 bases are a match to TRBD1. The CDR3 is 16 amino acids. The V and J ends lost 4 bases and 0 bases, in that order; junction bases with no gene match: 6. Germline V gene sequence: CDR1 GTSNPN, CDR2 SVGIG (reference sequence). DNA for the CDR3: TGTGCCTGGACCCCGGGACAGGGGCTCTCTGGAAACACCATATATTTT. Its translation is CAWTPGQGLSGNTIYF.

The chain carries TRBV28 and TRBJ2-3; possible D gene TRBD2, 5 bases. Germline-derived CDR1 and CDR2 are MDHEN and SYDVKM. The CDR3 runs to 18 residues. Between the trimmed V and J ends, which lost 3 bases and 2 bases, there was a span of 21 bases. CDR3 protein: CASSFPAGRAESTDTQYF. CDR3 DNA sequence: TGTGCCAGCAGTTTCCCCGCCGGGCGGGCCGAATCCACAGATACGCAGTATTTT. Full variable domain (remainder filled in from reference TRBV28 and TRBJ2-3): DVKVTQSSRYLVKRTGEKVFLECVQDMDHENMFWYRQDPGLGLRLIYFSYDVKMKEKGDIPEGYSVSREKKERFSLILESASTNQTSMYLCASSFPAGRAESTDTQYFGPGTRLTVL.

The chain has TRBV5-1 and TRBJ2-7; 10 nucleotides line up with TRBD1. Per germline, CDR1 SGHRS and CDR2 YFSETQ. V lost 4 bases and J lost 5; bases outside the gene matches: 6. The CDR3 contains 14 residues. The DNA of the CDR3 is TGCGCCAGCAGCCGCGGGACAGGGGTCGACGAGCAGTACTTC. This gives the protein CASSRGTGVDEQYF.

V is TRBV6-5 and J is TRBJ1-5; 8 bases are a match to TRBD1. The V gene's germline CDR1 is MNHEY and CDR2 SVGAGI. The CDR3 consists of 15 residues. V shed 10 bases, J shed 7 bases, and the junction held 15 bases outside the gene matches. CDR3 nucleotides: TGTGCCACCTCGAAACTGGACAGGGCCGGCCAGCCCCAGCATTTT. Translation gives CATSKLDRAGQPQHF.

The chain couples TRBV29-1 to TRBJ2-1, with no clear D. CDR3 length equals 12 residues. Trimming pared 4 bases from V and 4 bases from J, leaving 8 bases between. Germline V lookup: CDR1 SQVTM, CDR2 ANQGSEA. The CDR3, as DNA: TGCAGCGTTGTGGGCCATTACAATGAGCAGTTCTTC. It is translated as CSVVGHYNEQFF.

The chain couples TRBV2 to TRBJ2-7; no definite D call. V was trimmed by 7 bases and J by 5 bases, leaving 15 bases between them. From germline, CDR1 is SNHLY and CDR2 FYNNEI. The CDR3 spans 13 residues. The CDR3 DNA reads TGTGCCAGCAAAATAACATGGGCTAACGAGCAGTACTTC. Translating gives CASKITWANEQYF.

The chain couples TRBV11-1 to TRBJ2-3; 7 bases are a match to TRBD2. This CDR3 comprises 14 residues. Per the germline V gene, CDR1 is SGHAT and CDR2 is FQDESV (reference sequence). J lost 5 bases, V lost 5 bases, and 7 bases had no gene match. CDR3 amino acids: CASSPGGTKDTQYF. As DNA, the CDR3 is TGTGCCAGCAGCCCTGGCGGGACTAAAGATACGCAGTATTTT.

The V call is TRBV6-6, the J call TRBJ1-1; a possible D gene is TRBD1 (5 bases). V was shortened by 6 bases and J by 3 bases, with 14 bases between the two germline ends. The CDR3 has 14 amino acids. Germline V lookup: CDR1 MNHNY, CDR2 SVGAGI (reference sequence). CDR3 in DNA: TGTGCCAGCAGCCCCGGGGGGGGATACACTGAAGCTTTCTTT. As protein: CASSPGGGYTEAFF.

This chain joins TRBV5-1 and TRBJ1-2; TRBD1 aligns across 9 bases. Germline V gene sequence: CDR1 SGHRS, CDR2 YFSETQ. CDR3 length: 15 residues. V dropped 3 bases and J dropped 4; count of bases not matched to a gene: 7. CDR3 coding DNA: TGCGCCAGCAGCTACCAACAGGGGGCGAGCTATGGCTACACCTTC. As protein: CASSYQQGASYGYTF.

The chain links TRBV5-5 to TRBJ2-3; the D is unclear. V gave up 2 bases and J gave up 14 bases, with 15 bases separating them. Germline values: CDR1 SGHKS, CDR2 YYEKEE (reference sequence). This CDR3 is built from 12 residues. CDR3 DNA sequence: TGTGCCAGCAGCTTAGTGTTCGAGCAACGGTATTTT. Residues: CASSLVFEQRYF. Looking up the rest from reference TRBV5-5 and TRBJ2-3 gives the full variable domain: DAGVTQSPTHLIKTRGQQVTLRCSPISGHKSVSWYQQVLGQGPQFIFQYYEKEERGRGNFPDRFSARQFPNYSSELNVNALLLGDSALYLCASSLVFEQRYFGPGTRLTVL.

The chain is built from TRBV5-1 and TRBJ2-5, with TRBD2 identical over 8 bases. The CDR3 runs to 15 residues. J was trimmed by 4 bases and V by 0 bases; bases with no gene match: 5. Germline V lookup: CDR1 SGHRS, CDR2 YFSETQ. CDR3 in DNA: TGCGCCAGCAGCTTGGAGGGGACTAGAACAGAGACCCAGTACTTC. Protein: CASSLEGTRTETQYF. The whole variable domain, filled in from reference TRBV5-1 and TRBJ2-5, reads KAGVTQTPRYLIKTRGQQVTLSCSPISGHRSVSWYQQTPGQGLQFLFEYFSETQRNKGNFPGRFSGRQFSNSRSEMNVSTLELGDSALYLCASSLEGTRTETQYFGPGTRLLVL.